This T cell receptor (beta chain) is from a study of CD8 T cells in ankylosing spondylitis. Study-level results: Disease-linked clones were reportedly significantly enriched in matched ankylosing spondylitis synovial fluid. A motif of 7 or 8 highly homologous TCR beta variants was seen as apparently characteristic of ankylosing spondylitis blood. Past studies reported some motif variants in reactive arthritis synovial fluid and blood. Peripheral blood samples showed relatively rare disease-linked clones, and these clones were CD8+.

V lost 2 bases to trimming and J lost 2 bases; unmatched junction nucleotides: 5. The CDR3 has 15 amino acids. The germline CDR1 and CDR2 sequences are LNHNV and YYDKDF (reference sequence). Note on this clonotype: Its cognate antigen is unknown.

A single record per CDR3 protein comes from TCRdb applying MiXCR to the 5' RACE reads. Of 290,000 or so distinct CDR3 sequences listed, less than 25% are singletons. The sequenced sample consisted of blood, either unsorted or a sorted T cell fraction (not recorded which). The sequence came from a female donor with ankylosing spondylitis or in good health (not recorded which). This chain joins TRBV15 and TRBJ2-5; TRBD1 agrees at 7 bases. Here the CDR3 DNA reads TGTGCCACCAGCAGACTAAACAGGGGTCAAGAGACCCAGTACTTC. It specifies CATSRLNRGQETQYF.